This TCR beta chain came from a study of OX40 agonist ivuxolimab in advanced cancers. Study-level results: Partial responders at 0.1-3.0 mg/kg showed near-lowest clonal expansion.

The CDR3 has 15 residues. The germline V gene encodes CDR1 MNHEY and CDR2 SVGAGI. With 5 bases removed from V and 1 base from J, the gap between germline ends came to 14 bases. Profiled with immunoSEQ multiplex PCR; TCRdb holds only in-frame clones, not every one. The top ten hold 0.8% to 1% of the sample, which has some 67,000 clones, around 84% seen once. This clone has a single count. Its antigen is undetermined. This chain joins TRBV6-5 and TRBJ1-1; TRBD1 might be the D (5 bases). The clonotype comes from an adult with an advanced solid tumor such as melanoma, head and neck, liver or kidney cancer. Sequenced here: CD4+ or CD8+ T cells sorted from blood, sampled in a trial of the OX40 agonist ivuxolimab. In nucleotides, the CDR3 is TGTGCCAGCAGTCCTCGGATGGGGACGAACACTGAAGCTTTCTTT. Translating it yields CASSPRMGTNTEAFF.